The 27 T cell receptor beta chains reported below all come from one sample, sequenced in a study of vaccination and CD4 T cells after COVID-19. Specified treatment: approximately nine-day PBMC culture with coronavirus spike peptide pools or control peptides (ViraFEST assay). Cultured CD4+ T-cell DNA underwent Oncomine TCR Beta short-read sequencing. Each CDR3 protein is one row after TCRdb ran MiXCR on the PCR reads. The table has about 11,000 distinct CDR3 sequences, around 55% seen once. Their target antigens are unknown. The source material was CD4+ T cells from blood, cultured in vitro. The receptors originated from a human donor who had recovered from COVID-19.

The V gene is TRBV6-1, the J gene TRBJ1-6, with 9 positions matching TRBD1. V shed 6 bases, J shed 9 bases, and the junction held 6 bases outside the gene matches. The CDR3 contains 14 residues. Germline values: CDR1 MNHNS, CDR2 SASEGT. CDR3 amino acids: CASRETGGGSPLHF. As DNA, the CDR3 is TGTGCCAGCAGGGAGACAGGGGGAGGTTCACCCCTCCACTTT.

This chain joins TRBV6-5 and TRBJ2-1, with D hard to call. V lost 0 bases, J lost 4 bases, and 10 bases lay in between. This CDR3 is built from 15 residues. The V gene's germline CDR1 is MNHEY and CDR2 SVGAGI. This CDR3 reads CASSYSIAKYNEQFF. In nucleotides, the CDR3 is TGTGCCAGCAGTTACTCGATTGCTAAATACAATGAGCAGTTCTTC.

The chain carries TRBV7-2 and TRBJ2-3; 10 bases are shared with TRBD2. V lost 5 bases and J lost 2; bases outside the gene matches: 7. The CDR3 contains 16 residues. Germline lookup yields CDR1 SGHTA and CDR2 FQGNSA. CDR3 amino acids: CASSVGTSVHTDTQYF. CDR3 nucleotides: TGTGCCAGCAGCGTAGGGACTAGCGTACACACAGATACGCAGTATTTT. The whole variable domain, filled in from reference TRBV7-2 and TRBJ2-3, reads GAGVSQSPSNKVTEKGKDVELRCDPISGHTALYWYRQSLGQGLEFLIYFQGNSAPDKSGLPSDRFSAERTGGSVSTLTIQRTQQEDSAVYLCASSVGTSVHTDTQYFGPGTRLTVL.

V is TRBV19 and J is TRBJ1-5; D uncertain. This CDR3 is 13 amino acids long. Germline V gene data show CDR1 as LNHDA and CDR2 as SQIVND (reference sequence). V lost 5 bases, J lost 1 base, and 6 bases lay in between. The CDR3 coding sequence is TGTGCCAGTAGTGGGGAGAGCAATCAGCCCCAGCATTTT. It codes for CASSGESNQPQHF.

This clonotype has just a few counts. The chain joins TRBV5-4 to TRBJ1-1; D remains ambiguous. V shed 0 bases and J shed 1 base, with 10 bases lying between them. Germline V gene data show CDR1 as SGHNT and CDR2 as YYREEE (reference sequence). CDR3 length: 15 residues. CDR3 protein: CASSLDLGRNTEAFF. The CDR3 DNA follows: TGTGCCAGCAGCTTGGATCTGGGAAGGAACACTGAAGCTTTCTTT.

The V gene is TRBV4-1, the J gene TRBJ1-1; the D gene is possibly TRBD1 (5 bases). The CDR3 length is 9 residues. Germline V lookup: CDR1 MGHRA, CDR2 YSYEKL. The germline V and J ends were trimmed by 5 bases and 10 bases, with 5 bases remaining between them. DNA of the CDR3: TGCGCCAGCAGCAGGGGAGCTTTCTTT. This gives the protein CASSRGAFF.

The CDR3 sequence is CASSYSQETQYF. DNA for the CDR3: TGTGCCAGCAGTTACTCCCAAGAGACCCAGTACTTC. This chain uses TRBV6-5 with TRBJ2-5; D gene uncertain. Trimming took 0 bases from V and 1 from J, leaving 0 bases between them. Germline CDR1 reads MNHEY; CDR2 reads SVGAGI. The CDR3 consists of 12 residues.

The chain carries TRBV20-1 and TRBJ2-1, with D maybe TRBD2 (5 bases). Germline V CDR1 and CDR2: DFQATT, SNEGSKA (reference sequence). Deletions cut 6 bases from V and 6 bases from J, with 18 bases between. The CDR3 has 14 residues. DNA of the CDR3: TGCAGTGCCCCGCCTAGCAATCTGGCCAATGAGCAGTTCTTC. This encodes CSAPPSNLANEQFF.

The chain couples TRBV15 to TRBJ1-1; D uncertain. The CDR3 totals 13 residues. Germline CDR1 is LNHNV and CDR2 is YYDKDF (reference sequence). Trimming pared 0 bases from V and 11 bases from J, leaving 13 bases between. CDR3 sequence: CATSRDRDRDAFF. The CDR3 nucleotides are TGTGCCACCAGCAGAGATAGGGATAGGGATGCTTTCTTT.

The chain couples TRBV2 to TRBJ1-1; 9 nucleotides align to TRBD1. Germline values: CDR1 SNHLY, CDR2 FYNNEI. Germline trimming cut 6 bases from V and 1 base from J; bases unmatched to any gene: 9. The CDR3 sequence is 16 residues long. In DNA form, the CDR3 reads TGTGCCAGCAGCCCCCTCGGGACAGGGAAGAACACTGAAGCTTTCTTT. Translation: CASSPLGTGKNTEAFF.

This clonotype was counted once. The gene calls are TRBV6-5 and TRBJ1-4, with D uncertain. V dropped 0 bases and J dropped 10 bases, with 24 bases sitting between them. From germline, CDR1 is MNHEY and CDR2 SVGAGI. The CDR3 length is 18 residues. CDR3 DNA: TGTGCCAGCAGTTACTCTCGACTGTCCTTAGAGCGCGGAGGAAAACTGTTTTTT. It translates to CASSYSRLSLERGGKLFF.

The chain couples TRBV6-2 or TRBV6-3 to TRBJ2-7; TRBD1 agrees at 9 bases. The V and J ends lost 10 bases and 0 bases, in that order; junction bases with no gene match: 7. CDR1 and CDR2 from the germline V gene are MNHEY and SVGEGT. The CDR3 has 14 amino acids. Here the CDR3 reads CAISRTGVSYEQYF. CDR3 sequence (DNA): TGTGCCATTTCCAGGACAGGGGTCTCCTACGAGCAGTACTTC.

The chain is built from TRBV24-1 and TRBJ2-6, with a possible D match to TRBD1 (7 bases). V dropped 10 bases and J dropped 0 bases, with 15 bases sitting between them. CDR3 length: 16 residues. CDR1 is KGHDR, CDR2 SFDVKD, per germline. The CDR3 region is CATGGGGHSGANVLTF. Written as DNA, the CDR3 is TGTGCCACAGGCGGAGGGGGCCACTCTGGGGCCAACGTCCTGACTTTC.

The rearrangement uses TRBV7-9 and TRBJ1-6, with 7 bases matching TRBD1. The CDR3 totals 15 residues. Unmatched junction bases numbered 10, after V lost 7 bases and J lost 7 bases. Germline V lookup: CDR1 SEHNR, CDR2 FQNEAQ (reference sequence). CDR3 region: CASTDGGTVNSPLHF. The CDR3 DNA sequence: TGTGCCAGCACCGACGGAGGGACAGTGAATTCACCCCTCCACTTT.

The V and J genes are TRBV20-1 and TRBJ2-5, with TRBD1 as a possible D gene (6 bases). Trimming removed 0 bases at V and 3 bases at J, with 11 bases between. The length of the CDR3 is 14 residues. Germline V gene data show CDR1 as DFQATT and CDR2 as SNEGSKA (reference sequence). CDR3 sequence (DNA): TGCAGTGCTAGAGAATTCAGGGGAAAAGAGACCCAGTACTTC. It codes for CSAREFRGKETQYF.

The genes are TRBV20-1 and TRBJ2-2; TRBD2 might be the D (5 bases). Looked up from germline, CDR1 is DFQATT and CDR2 is SNEGSKA (reference sequence). Trimming stripped 4 bases from V and 0 bases from J, with 9 bases between. The CDR3 consists of 14 residues. CDR3 bases: TGCAGTGCTAAGCGGAGCGCGAACACCGGGGAGCTGTTTTTT. Protein: CSAKRSANTGELFF.

A word on this clonotype: A much larger clonotype is one base distant, so this may be a read error. V is TRBV20-1 and J is TRBJ2-5; D gene uncertain. Per germline, CDR1 DFQATT and CDR2 SNEGSKA (reference sequence). V lost 0 bases to trimming and J lost 5 bases, with 10 bases between them. CDR3 size: 13 residues. The CDR3 sequence is CSARDWRRETQYF. The CDR3 bases are TGCAGTGCTAGAGACTGGCGGCGGGAGACCCAGTACTTC.

Sample share makes this clonotype large (0.1 to 1%). The chain carries TRBV11-1 and TRBJ2-5; no clear D. The CDR3 runs to 15 residues. V lost 1 base and J lost 0, with 9 bases in between. Germline V gene sequence: CDR1 SGHAT, CDR2 FQDESV (reference sequence). The CDR3: CASSLEGQNQETQYF. CDR3 in DNA: TGTGCCAGCAGCTTAGAGGGCCAGAACCAAGAGACCCAGTACTTC.

The chain combines TRBV5-4 with TRBJ2-3; 9 nucleotides align to TRBD2. This CDR3 is built from 16 residues. With V trimmed by 0 bases and J by 2 bases, 4 bases remained unmatched. Germline V gene data show CDR1 as SGHNT and CDR2 as YYREEE (reference sequence). The CDR3 loop reads CASSLGGRENTDTQYF. CDR3 coding DNA: TGTGCCAGCAGCTTGGGCGGGAGGGAGAACACAGATACGCAGTATTTT.

The V and J genes are TRBV20-1 and TRBJ1-2; D remains unclear. The CDR3 is 13 residues long. Trimming took 4 bases from V and 1 from J, leaving 10 bases between them. Germline values: CDR1 DFQATT, CDR2 SNEGSKA (reference sequence). The CDR3 sequence: CSAKPARNYGYTF. The CDR3 nucleotides read TGCAGTGCTAAACCGGCCCGTAACTATGGCTACACCTTC.

The chain combines TRBV7-3 with TRBJ2-1, with 9 bases identical to TRBD1. The CDR3 length is 15 residues. CDR1 is SGHTA, CDR2 FQGTGA, per germline. V gave up 5 bases and J gave up 7 bases; unmatched junction bases: 9. The CDR3 loop reads CASSPQGAVSNEQFF. CDR3 DNA: TGTGCCAGCAGCCCACAGGGGGCGGTCAGTAATGAGCAGTTCTTC.

The J gene is TRBJ1-2, the V gene TRBV27, with D possibly TRBD1 on 5 matching bases. Per germline, CDR1 MNHEY and CDR2 SMNVEV (reference sequence). The V end was cut by 5 bases, the J end by 4 bases, with 14 bases between. The CDR3 runs to 14 residues. DNA for the CDR3: TGTGCCAGCAGTCAAGATCAGGGAGGCTATGGCTACACCTTC. Protein product: CASSQDQGGYGYTF.

The chain couples TRBV10-3 to TRBJ1-2; D may be TRBD1 (5 bases). CDR3 size: 13 residues. Germline V gene lookup returns CDR1 ENHRY and CDR2 SYGVKD. The V and J ends lost 2 bases and 4 bases respectively, with 8 bases between them. CDR3 nucleotide sequence: TGTGCCATCAGTGAGACCGGGACCTATGGCTACACCTTC. Translating it yields CAISETGTYGYTF.

V is TRBV7-2 and J is TRBJ2-7, with a tentative D call TRBD1 (6 bases). The V and J ends lost 6 bases and 1 base respectively, with 16 bases between them. The germline V gene encodes CDR1 SGHTA and CDR2 FQGNSA. This CDR3 contains 15 residues. CDR3 loop: CASRDTGTLSYEQYF. The CDR3 DNA reads as TGTGCCAGCAGAGATACCGGGACACTTTCCTACGAGCAGTACTTC.

This clonotype appeared a single time. The chain uses TRBV20-1 and TRBJ2-3; D unclear. Looked up from germline, CDR1 is DFQATT and CDR2 is SNEGSKA (reference sequence). The germline V and J ends were trimmed by 0 bases and 4 bases, with 11 bases remaining between them. This CDR3 is built from 14 residues. The CDR3 loop reads CSARDGSVPDTQYF. For the CDR3, the DNA is TGCAGTGCTAGAGATGGAAGTGTCCCAGATACGCAGTATTTT.

The chain couples TRBV20-1 to TRBJ2-5; maybe TRBD2 (6 bases). CDR3 length: 11 residues. The V end lost 6 bases, the J end lost 4 bases, and 9 bases lay between the germline ends. From germline, CDR1 is DFQATT and CDR2 SNEGSKA (reference sequence). CDR3 in amino acids: CSAQTRETQYF. In DNA, the CDR3 is TGCAGTGCGCAGACTAGAGAGACCCAGTACTTC.

V usage is TRBV6-2 or TRBV6-3 and J usage is TRBJ2-3; 7 bases fit TRBD2. CDR3 length: 15 residues. Germline lookup yields CDR1 MNHEY and CDR2 SVGEGT. V lost 0 bases to trimming and J lost 3 bases; unmatched junction nucleotides: 3. CDR3: CASSYSTSTTDTQYF. CDR3 DNA sequence: TGTGCCAGCAGTTACTCGACTAGCACGACAGATACGCAGTATTTT.